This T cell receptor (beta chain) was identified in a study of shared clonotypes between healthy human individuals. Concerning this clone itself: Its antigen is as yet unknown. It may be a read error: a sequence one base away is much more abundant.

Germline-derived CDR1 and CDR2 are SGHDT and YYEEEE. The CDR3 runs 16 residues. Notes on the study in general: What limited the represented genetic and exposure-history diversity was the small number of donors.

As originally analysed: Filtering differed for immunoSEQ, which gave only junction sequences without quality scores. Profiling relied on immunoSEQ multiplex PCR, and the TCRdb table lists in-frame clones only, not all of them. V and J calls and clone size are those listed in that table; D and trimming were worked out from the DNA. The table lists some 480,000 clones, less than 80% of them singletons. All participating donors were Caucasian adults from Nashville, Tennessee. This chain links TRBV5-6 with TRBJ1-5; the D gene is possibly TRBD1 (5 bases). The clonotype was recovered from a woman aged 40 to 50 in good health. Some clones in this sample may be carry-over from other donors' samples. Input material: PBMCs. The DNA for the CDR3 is TGTGCCAGCGGCTTTGGGGGGGACGGGCGGTGGAAGCCCCAGCATTTT. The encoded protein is CASGFGGDGRWKPQHF. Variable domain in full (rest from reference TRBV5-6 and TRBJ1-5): DAGVTQSPTHLIKTRGQQVTLRCSPKSGHDTVSWYQQALGQGPQFIFQYYEEEERQRGNFPDRFSGHQFPNYSSELNVNALLLGDSALYLCASGFGGDGRWKPQHFGDGTRLSIL.